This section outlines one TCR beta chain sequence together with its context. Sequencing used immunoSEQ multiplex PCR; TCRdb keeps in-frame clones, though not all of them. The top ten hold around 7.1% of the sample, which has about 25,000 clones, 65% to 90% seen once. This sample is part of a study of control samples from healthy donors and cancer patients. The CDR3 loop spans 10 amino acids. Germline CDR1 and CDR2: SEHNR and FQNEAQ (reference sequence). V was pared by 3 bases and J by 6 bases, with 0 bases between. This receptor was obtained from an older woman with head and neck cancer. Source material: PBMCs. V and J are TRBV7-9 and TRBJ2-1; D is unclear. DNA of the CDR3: TGTGCCAGCAGCTTCAATGAGCAGTTCTTC. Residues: CASSFNEQFF.